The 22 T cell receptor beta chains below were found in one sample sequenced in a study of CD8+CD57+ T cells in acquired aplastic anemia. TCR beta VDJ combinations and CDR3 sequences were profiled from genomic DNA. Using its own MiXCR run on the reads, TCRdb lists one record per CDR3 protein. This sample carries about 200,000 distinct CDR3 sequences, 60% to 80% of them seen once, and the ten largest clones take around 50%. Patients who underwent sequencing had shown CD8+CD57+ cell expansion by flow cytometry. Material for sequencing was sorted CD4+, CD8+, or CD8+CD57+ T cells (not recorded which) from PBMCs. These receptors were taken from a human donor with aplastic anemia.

CDR3 DNA: TGTGCCAGCAGCTTAGAACAGGGGTCGACCTATGGCTACACCTTC. It translates to CASSLEQGSTYGYTF. V and J are TRBV7-2 and TRBJ1-2; 7 bases fit TRBD1. Germline values: CDR1 SGHTA, CDR2 FQGNSA. CDR3 size: 15 residues. After removal of 1 base from V and 4 bases from J, the junction contained 6 bases not matched to a gene.

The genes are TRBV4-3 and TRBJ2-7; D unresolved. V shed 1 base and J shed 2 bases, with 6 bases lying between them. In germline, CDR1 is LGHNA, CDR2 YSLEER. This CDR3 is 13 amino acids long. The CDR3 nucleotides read TGCGCCAGCAGCCAAGGCAGAGCCTACGAGCAGTACTTC. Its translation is CASSQGRAYEQYF.

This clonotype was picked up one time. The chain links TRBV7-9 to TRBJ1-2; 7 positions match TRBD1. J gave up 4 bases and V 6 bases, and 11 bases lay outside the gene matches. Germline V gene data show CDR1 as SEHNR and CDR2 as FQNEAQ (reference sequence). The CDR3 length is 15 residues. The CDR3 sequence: CASSLKQGSLYGYTF. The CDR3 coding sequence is TGTGCCAGCAGTTTGAAACAGGGGTCCCTCTATGGCTACACCTTC.

The CDR3 DNA is TGCAGTGCTAGACCGGCAGGGAGACCCTACGAGCAGTACTTC. Protein sequence: CSARPAGRPYEQYF. This chain links TRBV20-1 with TRBJ2-7; D may match TRBD1 or TRBD2 (5 bases each). Germline CDR1 is DFQATT and CDR2 is SNEGSKA (reference sequence). The CDR3 has 14 amino acids. Trimming pared 2 bases from V and 2 bases from J, leaving 13 bases between.

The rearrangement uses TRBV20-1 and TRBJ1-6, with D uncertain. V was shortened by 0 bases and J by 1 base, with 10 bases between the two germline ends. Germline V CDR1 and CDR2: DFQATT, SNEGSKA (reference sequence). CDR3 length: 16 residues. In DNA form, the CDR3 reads TGCAGTGCTAGAGAAAGTAGGGTTTCCTATAATTCACCCCTCCACTTT. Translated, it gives CSARESRVSYNSPLHF.

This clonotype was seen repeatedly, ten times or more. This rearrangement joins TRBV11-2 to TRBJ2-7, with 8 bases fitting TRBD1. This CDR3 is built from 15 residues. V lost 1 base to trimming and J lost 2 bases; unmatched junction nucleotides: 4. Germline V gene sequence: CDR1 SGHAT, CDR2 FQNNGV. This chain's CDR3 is CASSLGRGRTYEQYF. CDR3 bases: TGTGCCAGCAGCTTAGGCAGGGGGCGCACCTACGAGCAGTACTTC.

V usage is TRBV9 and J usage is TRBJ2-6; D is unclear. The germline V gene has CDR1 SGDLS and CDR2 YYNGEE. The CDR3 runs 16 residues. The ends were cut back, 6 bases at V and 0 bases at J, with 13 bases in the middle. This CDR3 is CASTLNPTSGANVLTF. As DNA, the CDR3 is TGTGCCAGCACGTTAAACCCAACCTCTGGGGCCAACGTCCTGACTTTC.

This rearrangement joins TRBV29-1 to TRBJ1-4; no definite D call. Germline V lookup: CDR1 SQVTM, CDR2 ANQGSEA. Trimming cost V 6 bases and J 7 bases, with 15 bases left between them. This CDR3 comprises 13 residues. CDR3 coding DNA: TGCAGCGTGGAAAGGGTTTTAGGTGAAAAACTGTTTTTT. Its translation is CSVERVLGEKLFF.

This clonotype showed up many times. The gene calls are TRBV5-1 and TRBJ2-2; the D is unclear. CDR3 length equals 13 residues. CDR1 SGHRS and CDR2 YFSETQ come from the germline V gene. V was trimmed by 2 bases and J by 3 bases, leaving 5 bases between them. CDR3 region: CASSLQYTGELFF. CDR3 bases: TGCGCCAGCAGCTTACAGTACACCGGGGAGCTGTTTTTT.

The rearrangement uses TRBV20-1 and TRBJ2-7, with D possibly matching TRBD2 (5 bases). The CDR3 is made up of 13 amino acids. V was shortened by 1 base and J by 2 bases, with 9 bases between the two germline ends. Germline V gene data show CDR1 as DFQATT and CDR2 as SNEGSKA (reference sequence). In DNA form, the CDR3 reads TGCAGTGCTAGAGTGCCCGGGACCTACGAGCAGTACTTC. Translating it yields CSARVPGTYEQYF.

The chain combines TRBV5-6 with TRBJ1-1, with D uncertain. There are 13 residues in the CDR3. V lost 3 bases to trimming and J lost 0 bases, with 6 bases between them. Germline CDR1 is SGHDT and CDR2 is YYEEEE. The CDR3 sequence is CASSSTLNTEAFF. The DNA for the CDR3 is TGTGCCAGCAGCTCTACACTGAACACTGAAGCTTTCTTT. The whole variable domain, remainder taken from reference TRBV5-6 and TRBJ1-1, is DAGVTQSPTHLIKTRGQQVTLRCSPKSGHDTVSWYQQALGQGPQFIFQYYEEEERQRGNFPDRFSGHQFPNYSSELNVNALLLGDSALYLCASSSTLNTEAFFGQGTRLTVV.

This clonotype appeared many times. CDR3 sequence: CASSPRGVAGVDTGELFF. The CDR3 coding sequence is TGTGCCAGCAGTCCAAGGGGGGTAGCGGGGGTTGACACCGGGGAGCTGTTTTTT. This chain links TRBV12-3 or TRBV12-4 with TRBJ2-2; 9 bases are a match to TRBD2. The CDR3 consists of 18 residues. V was clipped by 5 bases and J by 3 bases; unmatched bases: 13.

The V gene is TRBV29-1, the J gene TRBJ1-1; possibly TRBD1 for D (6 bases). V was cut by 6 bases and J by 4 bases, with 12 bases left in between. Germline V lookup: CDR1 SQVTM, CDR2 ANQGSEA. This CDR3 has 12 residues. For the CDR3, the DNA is TGCAGCGTAGGGGACATAGGCACTGAAGCTTTCTTT. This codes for CSVGDIGTEAFF.

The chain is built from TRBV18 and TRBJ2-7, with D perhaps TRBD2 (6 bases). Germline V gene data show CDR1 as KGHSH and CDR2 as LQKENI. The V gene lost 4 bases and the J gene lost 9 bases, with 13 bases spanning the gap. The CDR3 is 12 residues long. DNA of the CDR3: TGTGCCAGCTCACAAAACGTGGAGGGGCAGTACTTC. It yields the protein CASSQNVEGQYF.

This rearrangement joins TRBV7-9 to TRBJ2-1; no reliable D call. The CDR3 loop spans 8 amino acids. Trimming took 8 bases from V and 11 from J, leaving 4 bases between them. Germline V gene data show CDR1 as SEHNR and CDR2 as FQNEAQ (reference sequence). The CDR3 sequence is CASPQQFF. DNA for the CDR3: TGTGCCAGCCCCCAGCAGTTCTTC. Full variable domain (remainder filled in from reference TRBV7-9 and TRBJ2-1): DTGVSQNPRHKITKRGQNVTFRCDPISEHNRLYWYRQTLGQGPEFLTYFQNEAQLEKSRLLSDRFSAERPKGSFSTLEIQRTEQGDSAMYLCASPQQFFGPGTRLTVL.

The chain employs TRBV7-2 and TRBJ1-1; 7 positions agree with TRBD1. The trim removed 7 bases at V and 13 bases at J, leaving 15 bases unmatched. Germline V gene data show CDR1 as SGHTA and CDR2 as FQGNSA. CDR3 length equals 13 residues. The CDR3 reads CASTRDRASEGFF. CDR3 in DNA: TGTGCCAGCACCCGAGACAGGGCTAGCGAGGGTTTCTTT.

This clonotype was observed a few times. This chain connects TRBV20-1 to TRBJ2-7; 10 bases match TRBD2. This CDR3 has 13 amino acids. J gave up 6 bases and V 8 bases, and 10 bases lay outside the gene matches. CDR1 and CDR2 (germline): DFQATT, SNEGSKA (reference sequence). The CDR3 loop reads CSQGLAMTGEQYF. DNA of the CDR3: TGCAGTCAGGGACTAGCGATGACTGGCGAGCAGTACTTC.

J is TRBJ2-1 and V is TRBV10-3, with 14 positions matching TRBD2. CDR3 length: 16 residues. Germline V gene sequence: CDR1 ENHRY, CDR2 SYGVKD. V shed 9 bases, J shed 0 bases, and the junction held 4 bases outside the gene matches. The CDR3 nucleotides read TGTGCCATTGGGACTAGCGGGGGACCCTCCTACAATGAGCAGTTCTTC. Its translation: CAIGTSGGPSYNEQFF.

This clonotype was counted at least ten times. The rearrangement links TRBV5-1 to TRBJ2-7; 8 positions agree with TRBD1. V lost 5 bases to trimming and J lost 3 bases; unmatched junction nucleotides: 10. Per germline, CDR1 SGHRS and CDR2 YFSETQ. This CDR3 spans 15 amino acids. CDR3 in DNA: TGCGCCAGCAGGACAGGGGATTTCTCCTTCTACGAGCAGTACTTC. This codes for CASRTGDFSFYEQYF.

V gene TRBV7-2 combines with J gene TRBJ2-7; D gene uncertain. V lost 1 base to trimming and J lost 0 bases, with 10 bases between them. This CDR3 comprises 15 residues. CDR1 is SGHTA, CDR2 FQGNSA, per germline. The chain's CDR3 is CASSLEPHTSYEQYF. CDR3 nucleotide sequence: TGTGCCAGCAGCTTAGAACCGCATACCTCCTACGAGCAGTACTTC.

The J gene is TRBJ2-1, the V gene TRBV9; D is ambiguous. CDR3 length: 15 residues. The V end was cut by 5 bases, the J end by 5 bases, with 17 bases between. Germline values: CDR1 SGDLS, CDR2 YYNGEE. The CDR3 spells CASRVTDSPDNEQFF. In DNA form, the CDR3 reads TGTGCCAGCAGAGTTACTGACTCTCCTGACAATGAGCAGTTCTTC.

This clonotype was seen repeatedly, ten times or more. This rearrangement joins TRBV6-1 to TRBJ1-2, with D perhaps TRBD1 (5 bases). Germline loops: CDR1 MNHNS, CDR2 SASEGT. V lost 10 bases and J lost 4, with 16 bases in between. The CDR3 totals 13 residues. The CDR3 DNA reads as TGTGCCATCTCACTCAGGGCTCTCTATGGCTACACCTTC. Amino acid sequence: CAISLRALYGYTF.